The 27 T cell receptor beta chains presented below share a single source sample, sequenced in a study of T-cell memory formation after mild COVID-19. One entry per CDR3 protein results from TCRdb running MiXCR on the 5' RACE reads. Of roughly 240,000 distinct CDR3 sequences detected, 15% to 20% appear once; the ten largest clones hold 22%. Sequencing input: PBMCs or a T cell subset sorted from them (not recorded which). Source of these receptors: a man aged 18 to 29 who had mild COVID-19 (a few samples of this study predate the infection). Cell type and time point are not known.

This clonotype has a handful of counts. This rearrangement joins TRBV20-1 to TRBJ2-5; 11 nucleotides align to TRBD2. The J segment lost 4 bases and the V segment lost 5 bases, leaving 6 bases of the junction unmatched. Germline V lookup: CDR1 DFQATT, CDR2 SNEGSKA (reference sequence). The CDR3 has 14 residues. The CDR3 sequence is CSADSGGAGETQYF. DNA of the CDR3: TGCAGTGCTGATAGCGGGGGGGCAGGAGAGACCCAGTACTTC.

V and J are TRBV3-1 and TRBJ2-5, with TRBD2 matching over 7 bases. The CDR3 loop spans 14 amino acids. J was trimmed by 4 bases and V by 3 bases; bases with no gene match: 5. The V gene's germline CDR1 is LGHDT and CDR2 YNNKEL (reference sequence). The DNA for the CDR3 is TGTGCCAGCAGCCAGGCGGGGGTAGGAGAGACCCAGTACTTC. Translation gives CASSQAGVGETQYF.

This sequence joins TRBV24-1 and TRBJ1-5; TRBD1 matches 8 bases. This CDR3 is 13 amino acids long. V shed 7 bases and J 7 bases; nucleotides not matched to a gene: 5. Germline-derived CDR1 and CDR2 are KGHDR and SFDVKD. In DNA form, the CDR3 reads TGTGCCACCAGACAGGGGGAAGACCAGCCCCAGCATTTT. It yields the protein CATRQGEDQPQHF.

The gene calls are TRBV19 and TRBJ1-2; no reliable D call. The CDR3 contains 14 residues. Looked up from germline, CDR1 is LNHDA and CDR2 is SQIVND (reference sequence). V shed 1 base and J shed 0 bases, with 6 bases lying between them. This CDR3 is CASSIALSNYGYTF. As DNA, the CDR3 is TGTGCCAGTAGTATAGCCCTCTCTAACTATGGCTACACCTTC.

V and J are TRBV6-2 or TRBV6-3 and TRBJ2-7; 9 bases align to TRBD1. This CDR3 contains 16 residues. In germline, CDR1 is MNHEY, CDR2 SVGEGT. J lost 3 bases, V lost 0 bases, and 6 bases had no gene match. CDR3 loop: CASSYSPGQGLYEQYF. CDR3 nucleotides: TGTGCCAGCAGTTACTCCCCGGGACAGGGCCTCTACGAGCAGTACTTC.

This clonotype was observed a few times. The chain employs TRBV4-3 and TRBJ2-2; 9 nucleotides line up with TRBD1. The CDR3 has 14 residues. V was pared by 5 bases and J by 6 bases, with 4 bases of the junction left unmatched. CDR1 and CDR2 from the germline V gene are LGHNA and YSLEER. The DNA for the CDR3 is TGCGCCAGCAGCGGGACAGGGTTTGCCGGGGAGCTGTTTTTT. Translating gives CASSGTGFAGELFF.

V gene TRBV6-5 combines with J gene TRBJ2-7; either TRBD1 or TRBD2 may supply D (5 bases each). The V and J ends lost 2 bases and 6 bases respectively, with 8 bases between them. The CDR3 has 12 residues. Germline V gene sequence: CDR1 MNHEY, CDR2 SVGAGI. Here the CDR3 DNA reads TGTGCCAGCAGTTACCCCGGGGCCGAGCAGTACTTC. This codes for CASSYPGAEQYF.

The V gene is TRBV3-1, the J gene TRBJ2-7, with D possibly matching TRBD2 (5 bases). The CDR3 has 16 residues. V lost 4 bases to trimming and J lost 7 bases, with 23 bases between them. CDR1 and CDR2 from the germline V gene are LGHDT and YNNKEL (reference sequence). In nucleotides, the CDR3 is TGTGCCAGCAGCCCCGTGAACTACTGGACCGGGGTAGAGCAGTACTTC. As protein: CASSPVNYWTGVEQYF.

This clonotype showed up just a few times. The gene calls are TRBV7-8 and TRBJ2-1; D is tentatively TRBD1 or TRBD2 (6 bases each). The CDR3 is made up of 14 amino acids. Deletions cut 2 bases from V and 8 bases from J, with 13 bases between. Looked up from germline, CDR1 is SGHVS and CDR2 is FQNEAQ. The DNA of the CDR3 is TGTGCCAGCAGCTTAAGGGGGGTGGGCTATGAGCAGTTCTTC. Translating it yields CASSLRGVGYEQFF.

This chain uses TRBV7-2 with TRBJ2-7; D is possibly TRBD1 or TRBD2 (7 bases each). The V end was cut by 5 bases, the J end by 5 bases, with 10 bases between. The CDR3 length is 12 residues. Germline values: CDR1 SGHTA, CDR2 FQGNSA. The CDR3 DNA reads TGTGCCAGCAGCCCAGGGGGGGACGAGCAGTACGTC. Translation gives CASSPGGDEQYV.

V usage is TRBV6-2 or TRBV6-3 and J usage is TRBJ1-1; D perhaps matches TRBD1 (5 bases). This CDR3 has 13 residues. The V end lost 2 bases, the J end lost 7 bases, and 11 bases lay between the germline ends. Germline CDR1 MNHEY, CDR2 SVGEGT. This CDR3 reads CASSYRQLVEAFF. CDR3 in DNA: TGTGCCAGCAGTTACCGACAGTTGGTTGAAGCTTTCTTT.

This clonotype has only a few counts. The V call is TRBV29-1, the J call TRBJ2-5, with a weak D call TRBD1 (6 bases). With 0 bases removed from V and 8 bases from J, the gap between germline ends came to 13 bases. Germline loops: CDR1 SQVTM, CDR2 ANQGSEA. The CDR3 has 13 residues. DNA for the CDR3: TGCAGCGTTGAAGATGGACAGCTCCTAACCCAGTACTTC. Amino acids: CSVEDGQLLTQYF.

This clonotype occurred a few times. This chain uses TRBV12-3 or TRBV12-4 with TRBJ1-1; no clear D gene. The CDR3 has 12 amino acids. Trimming took off 6 bases at V and 7 bases at J, with 12 bases between the two ends. The CDR3 DNA sequence: TGTGCCAGCAGGCCGGGAAACCTTGAAGCTTTCTTT. This sequence encodes CASRPGNLEAFF.

The chain is built from TRBV21-1 and TRBJ1-5; the table's D call of TRBD1 was not tested on the DNA. TRBV21-1 has pseudogene status. CDR3 length: 13 residues. The CDR3 reads CARIAGAAQPQHF. CDR3 nucleotides: TGTGCCAGGATCGCAGGGGCGGCTCAGCCCCAGCATTTT.

The chain recombines TRBV7-6 with TRBJ1-1; 8 nucleotides match TRBD1. The CDR3 contains 15 residues. Unmatched junction bases numbered 8, after V lost 4 bases and J lost 4 bases. The V gene's germline CDR1 is SGHVS and CDR2 FNYEAQ. CDR3 region: CASSSSAGTGTEAFF. In nucleotides, the CDR3 is TGTGCCAGCAGCTCGTCCGCAGGGACAGGCACTGAAGCTTTCTTT.

Of note for this clonotype: One end of the junction varies from germline; a read error may be responsible. J is TRBJ2-1 and V is TRBV28; D may be TRBD1 or TRBD2 (6 bases each). CDR1 is MDHEN and CDR2 is SYDVKM in the germline V gene. The CDR3 length is 15 residues. CDR3 region: CASRFDGGPHKEQFF. The CDR3 coding sequence is TGTGCCAGCAGATTTGACGGGGGCCCCCACAAGGAGCAGTTCTTC.

In the case of this clonotype: One junction end disagrees with the germline gene, perhaps due to a read error. This chain links TRBV12-3 or TRBV12-4 with TRBJ1-6; no firm D call. The CDR3 sequence is 14 residues long. The CDR3 DNA reads TGTGCCAGCAGGAGACAAACCTATACTTCACCCCTCCACTTT. Translated: CASRRQTYTSPLHF.

V gene TRBV12-3 or TRBV12-4 combines with J gene TRBJ1-5; D uncertain. The CDR3 covers 12 residues. V lost 4 bases and J 5 bases, leaving 6 bases between the germline ends. CDR3 sequence (DNA): TGTGCCAGCAGTTCGGACGATCAGCCCCAGCATTTT. This sequence encodes CASSSDDQPQHF.

This clonotype has more than one count but fewer than ten. The chain recombines TRBV7-8 with TRBJ2-1, with TRBD2 matching 12 bases. J gave up 8 bases and V 5 bases, and 13 bases lay outside the gene matches. Germline V lookup: CDR1 SGHVS, CDR2 FQNEAQ. CDR3 length: 17 amino acids. The chain's CDR3 is CASSPRLAGDLWDEQFF. As DNA, the CDR3 is TGTGCCAGCAGCCCGCGACTAGCGGGGGACCTATGGGATGAGCAGTTCTTC.

The chain carries TRBV7-6 and TRBJ2-1; the D gene is possibly TRBD2 (6 bases). The CDR3 extends over 15 amino acids. V dropped 5 bases and J dropped 8 bases, with 19 bases sitting between them. The V gene's germline CDR1 is SGHVS and CDR2 FNYEAQ. CDR3 sequence (DNA): TGTGCCAGCAGCCCCGGGACTGGGGGGTTGGATGAGCAGTTCTTC. Its translation: CASSPGTGGLDEQFF.

This clonotype was observed a few times. The rearrangement uses TRBV5-1 and TRBJ1-5; 8 bases line up with TRBD1. The trim removed 4 bases at V and 2 bases at J, leaving 17 bases unmatched. This CDR3 is built from 19 residues. Germline V gene data show CDR1 as SGHRS and CDR2 as YFSETQ. The CDR3 loop reads CASSPTTGDRNTRNQPQHF. CDR3 DNA sequence: TGCGCCAGCAGCCCAACGACCGGGGACAGGAATACGCGCAATCAGCCCCAGCATTTT.

This clonotype was seen a few times. The chain joins TRBV5-5 to TRBJ2-2, with unresolved D. The CDR3 consists of 13 residues. With 3 bases removed from V and 4 bases from J, the gap between germline ends came to 7 bases. Germline V CDR1 and CDR2: SGHKS, YYEKEE (reference sequence). As DNA, the CDR3 is TGTGCCAGCAGCTCCGTCACCACCGGGGAGCTGTTTTTT. Translating it yields CASSSVTTGELFF.

A few counts support this clonotype. The chain has TRBV7-2 and TRBJ2-5, with 9 bases aligning to TRBD1. V dropped 6 bases and J dropped 4; count of bases not matched to a gene: 6. Germline CDR1 SGHTA, CDR2 FQGNSA. The CDR3 length is 14 residues. This CDR3 is CASRQNRGLETQYF. CDR3 in DNA: TGTGCCAGCAGGCAGAACAGGGGGCTAGAGACCCAGTACTTC.

CDR3 sequence reads: CASSITRQGGYTF. DNA of the CDR3: TGTGCCAGCAGCATAACCCGTCAGGGTGGCTACACCTTC. J is TRBJ1-2 and V is TRBV12-3 or TRBV12-4, with TRBD1 as a possible D gene (5 bases). The CDR3 is made up of 13 amino acids. Trimming shortened V by 6 bases and J by 7 bases, and 15 bases separated the two germline ends.

This clonotype was observed a few times. The chain carries TRBV7-3 and TRBJ2-7; no reliable D call. Trimming pared 1 base from V and 6 bases from J, leaving 10 bases between. CDR1 is SGHTA, CDR2 FQGTGA, per germline. The CDR3 has 13 amino acids. CDR3: CASSLSARSEQYF. CDR3 bases: TGTGCCAGCAGCTTAAGTGCCAGATCCGAGCAGTACTTC. The whole variable domain, filled in from reference TRBV7-3 and TRBJ2-7, reads GAGVSQTPSNKVTEKGKYVELRCDPISGHTALYWYRQSLGQGPEFLIYFQGTGAADDSGLPNDRFFAVRPEGSVSTLKIQRTERGDSAVYLCASSLSARSEQYFGPGTRLTVT.

The chain couples TRBV5-1 to TRBJ2-7; no definite D call. V was pared by 4 bases and J by 3 bases, with 14 bases between. This CDR3 comprises 14 residues. Germline assignment: CDR1 SGHRS and CDR2 YFSETQ. CDR3 region: CASSGFGESYEQYF. Here the CDR3 DNA reads TGCGCCAGCAGCGGTTTCGGTGAGAGCTACGAGCAGTACTTC. The variable domain in full, with the rest retrieved from reference TRBV5-1 and TRBJ2-7, is KAGVTQTPRYLIKTRGQQVTLSCSPISGHRSVSWYQQTPGQGLQFLFEYFSETQRNKGNFPGRFSGRQFSNSRSEMNVSTLELGDSALYLCASSGFGESYEQYFGPGTRLTVT.

CDR3 region: CASSRINTDTQYF. CDR3 bases: TGCGCCAGCAGCCGTATTAACACAGATACGCAGTATTTT. The chain carries TRBV4-1 and TRBJ2-3; D uncertain. Germline lookup yields CDR1 MGHRA and CDR2 YSYEKL. The CDR3 length is 13 residues. Trimming removed 4 bases at V and 2 bases at J, with 7 bases between.